This T cell receptor beta chain was identified during a study of T cells in Graves' hyperthyroidism and ophthalmopathy. As for this clonotype: Its antigen is not identified. The junction differs from germline at one of its ends, possibly a read error.

CDR1 and CDR2 (germline): ENHRY, SYGVKD. This CDR3 spans 17 amino acids. The study's findings and limits: Most thyroid clonotypes with frequency above 0.001 were detected in blood.

RNA transcripts gave rise to amplified TCR beta CDR3 regions. The HTBI primer set was used in a first-round RT-PCR of the TCR CDR3. TCRdb recomputed calls from the multiplex PCR reads with MiXCR, one row per CDR3 protein. The table has 600,000 to 700,000 distinct CDR3 sequences, about 45% seen once. Investigators excluded patients with uncontrolled infection, other autoimmune disease, pregnancy or lactation. The material sequenced was peripheral blood or thyroid tissue (not recorded which). The sequence derives from an adult man with Graves' disease, either hyperthyroidism or ophthalmopathy (not recorded which). V usage is TRBV10-3 and J usage is TRBJ1-5; 11 positions match TRBD1. The CDR3 DNA is TGTGCCAGCAGTCCCTCGGCCGGGACAGGGGGTGGTCAGCCCCAGCATTTT. As protein: CASSPSAGTGGGQPQHF.